Included here is one T cell receptor beta chain sequence, with context. What it binds is unknown. CDR3 size: 16 residues. Per germline, CDR1 MNHNY and CDR2 SVGAGI (reference sequence). Unmatched junction bases numbered 6, after V lost 0 bases and J lost 8 bases. Clones were read by immunoSEQ multiplex PCR, and TCRdb kept only the in-frame ones, dropping some. Seen here are some 96,000 clones, 90% observed once, and the top ten hold roughly a sixth. The entry originates in a study of graft-versus-host responses after intestinal transplantation. Study-level results: Some GvH clones appeared in ileal mucosa or blood before recipient bone marrow.

The chain couples TRBV6-6 to TRBJ1-4; 10 bases match TRBD1. Sequencing was performed on PBMCs, taken 450 to 480 days after intestinal transplant. The receptor was isolated from a human patient who received an intestinal transplant, so some T cells may come from the graft donor. CDR3 residues: CASSYSRQGAREKLFF. Written as DNA, the CDR3 is TGTGCCAGCAGTTACTCTCGACAGGGGGCAAGGGAAAAACTGTTTTTT.